The rows below give T cell receptor beta chains drawn from one sample of a study of CD8+CD57+ T cells in acquired aplastic anemia. TCRdb recomputed calls from the reads with MiXCR, one row per CDR3 protein. The sample carries approximately 180,000 distinct CDR3 sequences, about 45% recorded once. Sequenced: sorted CD4+, CD8+, or CD8+CD57+ T cells (not recorded which) from PBMCs. The receptors stem from a human donor with aplastic anemia. The CDR3 runs from the conserved cysteine through the conserved F or W. Fields, in order: clone size, D gene, V gene, J gene, CDR3 protein, CDR3 DNA. A D gene is named only where the DNA matches it firmly. Size is stated for part of the rows, as once, few or many counts, or as a class when the clone is expanded.

clone_size: NA
d_call: NA
v_call: TRBV20-1
j_call: TRBJ2-5
cdr3_aa: CSGGHPQETQYF
cdr3_nt: TGCAGTGGGGGACATCCCCAAGAGACCCAGTACTTC

clone_size: NA
d_call: TRBD1
v_call: TRBV10-3
j_call: TRBJ2-3
cdr3_aa: CAIRGQGLRDTQYF
cdr3_nt: TGTGCCATCAGGGGACAGGGATTACGCGATACGCAGTATTTT

clone_size: once
d_call: TRBD1
v_call: TRBV2
j_call: TRBJ1-2
cdr3_aa: CATNIRETGVGGYTF
cdr3_nt: TGTGCCACCAATATACGCGAGACAGGGGTTGGTGGCTACACCTTC

clone_size: NA
d_call: TRBD2
v_call: TRBV19
j_call: TRBJ2-5
cdr3_aa: CASTDMGGGIETQYF
cdr3_nt: TGTGCCAGTACCGACATGGGGGGAGGGATCGAGACCCAGTACTTC

clone_size: many
d_call: TRBD1
v_call: TRBV2
j_call: TRBJ2-1
cdr3_aa: CASSSDRGSYNEQFF
cdr3_nt: TGTGCCAGCAGTTCAGACAGGGGTTCCTACAATGAGCAGTTCTTC

clone_size: NA
d_call: NA
v_call: TRBV5-5
j_call: TRBJ1-1
cdr3_aa: CASSLGLQANTEAFF
cdr3_nt: TGTGCCAGCAGCTTGGGGCTACAGGCCAACACTGAAGCTTTCTTT

clone_size: NA
d_call: TRBD1
v_call: TRBV7-9
j_call: TRBJ1-2
cdr3_aa: CASSYRGTEYGYTF
cdr3_nt: TGTGCCAGCAGTTATCGAGGGACAGAGTATGGCTACACCTTC

clone_size: NA
d_call: TRBD1
v_call: TRBV19
j_call: TRBJ1-2
cdr3_aa: CASSPTGGYYGYTF
cdr3_nt: TGTGCCAGTAGTCCGACAGGGGGCTACTATGGCTACACCTTC

clone_size: few
d_call: NA
v_call: TRBV7-8
j_call: TRBJ2-3
cdr3_aa: CASSLVRDTQYF
cdr3_nt: TGTGCCAGCAGCTTAGTTAGAGATACGCAGTATTTT

clone_size: NA
d_call: NA
v_call: TRBV4-2
j_call: TRBJ2-1
cdr3_aa: CASSRGGPAILGNEQFF
cdr3_nt: TGTGCCAGCAGCCGCGGAGGACCAGCCATTCTCGGCAATGAGCAGTTCTTC

clone_size: NA
d_call: NA
v_call: TRBV15
j_call: TRBJ2-6
cdr3_aa: CATRAGSGANVLTF
cdr3_nt: TGTGCCACCAGGGCAGGGTCCGGGGCCAACGTCCTGACTTTC

clone_size: many
d_call: NA
v_call: TRBV6-2/TRBV6-3
j_call: TRBJ1-2
cdr3_aa: CASRAEAYGYTF
cdr3_nt: TGTGCCAGCAGGGCAGAGGCATATGGCTACACCTTC

clone_size: many
d_call: TRBD2
v_call: TRBV20-1
j_call: TRBJ2-3
cdr3_aa: CSARARRPGGAADTQYF
cdr3_nt: TGCAGTGCTAGAGCCAGGCGTCCCGGGGGGGCAGCAGATACGCAGTATTTT

clone_size: NA
d_call: NA
v_call: TRBV19
j_call: TRBJ1-5
cdr3_aa: CASSKQNSNQPQHF
cdr3_nt: TGTGCCAGTAGTAAACAAAATAGCAATCAGCCCCAGCATTTT

clone_size: few
d_call: NA
v_call: TRBV24-1
j_call: TRBJ2-7
cdr3_aa: CATSDADSYEQYF
cdr3_nt: TGTGCCACCAGTGATGCGGATTCCTACGAGCAGTACTTC

clone_size: many
d_call: NA
v_call: TRBV7-3
j_call: TRBJ2-3
cdr3_aa: CASSRDSVASLDTQYF
cdr3_nt: TGTGCCAGCAGTCGCGACTCTGTGGCTAGCTTGGATACGCAGTATTTT

clone_size: few
d_call: TRBD1
v_call: TRBV2
j_call: TRBJ2-7
cdr3_aa: CASKRGQGYEQYF
cdr3_nt: TGTGCCAGCAAGAGGGGACAGGGGTACGAGCAGTACTTC

clone_size: NA
d_call: NA
v_call: TRBV25-1
j_call: TRBJ1-2
cdr3_aa: CASSKAGGSSGYTF
cdr3_nt: TGTGCCAGCAGTAAAGCTGGGGGTTCAAGTGGCTACACCTTC

clone_size: many
d_call: NA
v_call: TRBV20-1
j_call: TRBJ1-1
cdr3_aa: CSAREPSGGNTEAFF
cdr3_nt: TGCAGTGCTAGAGAACCTTCGGGGGGGAACACTGAAGCTTTCTTT

clone_size: many
d_call: TRBD1
v_call: TRBV10-3
j_call: TRBJ1-1
cdr3_aa: CAISGTGDTEAFF
cdr3_nt: TGTGCCATCAGTGGGACAGGGGACACTGAAGCTTTCTTT

clone_size: NA
d_call: TRBD1
v_call: TRBV20-1
j_call: TRBJ2-7
cdr3_aa: CSARRQGSHEQYF
cdr3_nt: TGCAGTGCTCGGAGACAGGGGAGTCACGAGCAGTACTTC

clone_size: NA
d_call: TRBD1
v_call: TRBV7-9
j_call: TRBJ2-7
cdr3_aa: CASSLPGQGLFEQYF
cdr3_nt: TGTGCCAGCAGCTTACCGGGACAGGGTTTGTTCGAGCAGTACTTC

clone_size: NA
d_call: NA
v_call: TRBV5-6
j_call: TRBJ1-2
cdr3_aa: CVSSLAGQSYGYTF
cdr3_nt: TGTGTCAGCAGCTTGGCCGGTCAGTCCTATGGCTACACCTTC

clone_size: many
d_call: TRBD1
v_call: TRBV5-5
j_call: TRBJ1-6
cdr3_aa: CASSLRQGRSPLHF
cdr3_nt: TGTGCCAGCAGCTTGAGACAGGGACGTTCACCCCTCCACTTT

clone_size: NA
d_call: TRBD1
v_call: TRBV4-1
j_call: TRBJ2-7
cdr3_aa: CASSQETGVSYEQYF
cdr3_nt: TGCGCCAGCAGCCAGGAAACAGGGGTTTCCTACGAGCAGTACTTC

clone_size: NA
d_call: TRBD1
v_call: TRBV7-9
j_call: TRBJ1-1
cdr3_aa: CASNDRVGSTEAFF
cdr3_nt: TGTGCCAGCAACGACAGGGTTGGGAGCACTGAAGCTTTCTTT

clone_size: many
d_call: NA
v_call: TRBV29-1
j_call: TRBJ1-1
cdr3_aa: CSVARQLNTEAFF
cdr3_nt: TGCAGCGTTGCGAGACAGCTGAACACTGAAGCTTTCTTT

clone_size: NA
d_call: TRBD2
v_call: TRBV25-1
j_call: TRBJ2-3
cdr3_aa: CASSETGLANTDTQYF
cdr3_nt: TGTGCCAGCAGTGAGACGGGACTAGCCAACACAGATACGCAGTATTTT

clone_size: NA
d_call: NA
v_call: TRBV20-1
j_call: TRBJ2-1
cdr3_aa: CSASPVLSSYNEQFF
cdr3_nt: TGCAGTGCTAGTCCCGTATTAAGCTCCTACAATGAGCAGTTCTTC

clone_size: many
d_call: NA
v_call: TRBV6-5
j_call: TRBJ1-2
cdr3_aa: CASSYAGGYTF
cdr3_nt: TGTGCCAGCAGTTACGCTGGGGGCTACACCTTC

clone_size: NA
d_call: NA
v_call: TRBV7-9
j_call: TRBJ1-1
cdr3_aa: CASTTPYGNTEAFF
cdr3_nt: TGTGCCAGCACCACACCATATGGGAACACTGAAGCTTTCTTT

clone_size: many
d_call: TRBD2
v_call: TRBV19
j_call: TRBJ2-2
cdr3_aa: CASSTSSLAGRDTGELFF
cdr3_nt: TGTGCCAGTAGTACCTCGAGCTTAGCGGGGAGGGACACCGGGGAGCTGTTTTTT

clone_size: many
d_call: NA
v_call: TRBV20-1
j_call: TRBJ1-6
cdr3_aa: CSAHRDNRENSPLHF
cdr3_nt: TGCAGTGCCCACCGGGACAACAGGGAAAATTCACCCCTCCACTTT

clone_size: NA
d_call: TRBD1
v_call: TRBV24-1
j_call: TRBJ2-2
cdr3_aa: CATSDPGGVRELFF
cdr3_nt: TGTGCCACCAGTGATCCAGGGGGCGTGCGGGAGCTGTTTTTT

clone_size: NA
d_call: NA
v_call: TRBV29-1
j_call: TRBJ2-7
cdr3_aa: CSVVDGRRDEQYF
cdr3_nt: TGCAGCGTTGTTGATGGGAGGAGGGACGAGCAGTACTTC

clone_size: NA
d_call: NA
v_call: TRBV29-1
j_call: TRBJ1-1
cdr3_aa: CSAWTVHNTEAFF
cdr3_nt: TGCAGCGCCTGGACAGTTCATAACACTGAAGCTTTCTTT

clone_size: many
d_call: NA
v_call: TRBV7-8
j_call: TRBJ2-1
cdr3_aa: CASSWDGSNEQFF
cdr3_nt: TGTGCCAGCAGCTGGGACGGCTCGAATGAGCAGTTCTTC

clone_size: NA
d_call: TRBD1
v_call: TRBV20-1
j_call: TRBJ2-7
cdr3_aa: CSAPWGQGRYEQYF
cdr3_nt: TGCAGTGCCCCCTGGGGACAGGGACGGTACGAGCAGTACTTC

clone_size: few
d_call: TRBD1
v_call: TRBV11-1
j_call: TRBJ1-2
cdr3_aa: CASSLEAAGGSYGYTF
cdr3_nt: TGTGCCAGCAGCTTAGAAGCGGCAGGGGGCTCCTATGGCTACACCTTC

clone_size: many
d_call: NA
v_call: TRBV5-1
j_call: TRBJ1-1
cdr3_aa: CASSLVPGADTEAFF
cdr3_nt: TGCGCCAGCAGCTTGGTTCCGGGGGCGGACACTGAAGCTTTCTTT

clone_size: NA
d_call: TRBD2
v_call: TRBV7-2
j_call: TRBJ2-1
cdr3_aa: CAGSAGVYNEQFF
cdr3_nt: TGTGCCGGCTCAGCGGGAGTATACAATGAGCAGTTCTTC

clone_size: once
d_call: NA
v_call: TRBV10-1
j_call: TRBJ2-1
cdr3_aa: CASSQMGREGQFF
cdr3_nt: TGCGCCAGCAGCCAGATGGGGCGGGAAGGACAGTTCTTC

clone_size: NA
d_call: NA
v_call: TRBV20-1
j_call: TRBJ1-1
cdr3_aa: CRAQGTEAFF
cdr3_nt: TGCAGAGCCCAGGGTACTGAAGCTTTCTTT

clone_size: many
d_call: NA
v_call: TRBV24-1
j_call: TRBJ1-5
cdr3_aa: CATSDSGPSNQPQHF
cdr3_nt: TGTGCCACCAGTGACTCCGGCCCTAGCAATCAGCCCCAGCATTTT

clone_size: NA
d_call: TRBD1
v_call: TRBV2
j_call: TRBJ1-5
cdr3_aa: CASRTGTGSNQPQHF
cdr3_nt: TGTGCCAGCAGAACCGGGACAGGTAGCAATCAGCCCCAGCATTTT

clone_size: NA
d_call: NA
v_call: TRBV19
j_call: TRBJ1-2
cdr3_aa: CASSRTPNYGYTF
cdr3_nt: TGTGCCAGTAGCCGGACTCCTAACTATGGCTACACCTTC

clone_size: many
d_call: TRBD1
v_call: TRBV7-2
j_call: TRBJ1-3
cdr3_aa: CASSLDRGGNTIYF
cdr3_nt: TGTGCCAGCAGCTTAGACAGGGGTGGAAACACCATATATTTT

clone_size: NA
d_call: TRBD2
v_call: TRBV9
j_call: TRBJ2-1
cdr3_aa: CASRVKTGTSGHNEQFF
cdr3_nt: TGTGCCAGCAGAGTTAAAACCGGGACTAGCGGACACAATGAGCAGTTCTTC

clone_size: NA
d_call: NA
v_call: TRBV14
j_call: TRBJ2-3
cdr3_aa: CASSQDGLAPDTQYF
cdr3_nt: TGTGCCAGCAGCCAAGATGGTCTAGCGCCAGATACGCAGTATTTT

clone_size: many
d_call: NA
v_call: TRBV20-1
j_call: TRBJ2-5
cdr3_aa: CSARLSYQETQYF
cdr3_nt: TGCAGTGCTAGATTATCTTACCAAGAGACCCAGTACTTC